These 20 T cell receptor beta chains came from one sample sequenced in a study of blood T cell repertoires in COVID-19. Produced via immunoSEQ multiplex PCR; TCRdb's table is partial and in-frame only. The sample comprises 250,000 or so clones, around 88% of which are singletons, and under 2% rests with the top ten. The sample taken for sequencing was peripheral blood. These receptors originate from a man aged 25 to 40 with active or convalescent COVID-19.

V is TRBV5-1 and J is TRBJ2-1, with D possibly TRBD1 on 5 matching bases. In germline, CDR1 is SGHRS, CDR2 YFSETQ. The V end was cut by 0 bases, the J end by 4 bases, with 8 bases between. This CDR3 spans 14 amino acids. The chain's CDR3 is CASSLAQGYNEQFF. CDR3 DNA: TGCGCCAGCAGCTTGGCCCAGGGTTACAATGAGCAGTTCTTC. The variable domain in full, completed from reference TRBV5-1 and TRBJ2-1, reads KAGVTQTPRYLIKTRGQQVTLSCSPISGHRSVSWYQQTPGQGLQFLFEYFSETQRNKGNFPGRFSGRQFSNSRSEMNVSTLELGDSALYLCASSLAQGYNEQFFGPGTRLTVL.

V is TRBV5-6 and J is TRBJ2-3; 10 nucleotides line up with TRBD1. Trimming took 4 bases from V and 6 from J; bases not matched to a gene: 5. Germline CDR1 SGHDT, CDR2 YYEEEE. The CDR3 has 14 amino acids. Here the CDR3 DNA reads TGTGCCAGCAGCCAGGACAGGGGGACGGATACGCAGTATTTT. As protein: CASSQDRGTDTQYF. The full variable domain, in which reference TRBV5-6 and TRBJ2-3 provide the parts outside the CDR3, is DAGVTQSPTHLIKTRGQQVTLRCSPKSGHDTVSWYQQALGQGPQFIFQYYEEEERQRGNFPDRFSGHQFPNYSSELNVNALLLGDSALYLCASSQDRGTDTQYFGPGTRLTVL.

This chain connects TRBV18 to TRBJ1-3, with D possibly matching TRBD1 (6 bases). This CDR3 comprises 15 residues. Trimming left V 0 bases short and J 8 bases short, with 14 bases between. Germline lookup yields CDR1 KGHSH and CDR2 LQKENI. CDR3 bases: TGTGCCAGCTCACCACCTACAGGGATTAGCGACACCATATATTTT. This encodes CASSPPTGISDTIYF.

This sequence joins TRBV14 and TRBJ2-7, with 8 bases matching TRBD1. The CDR3 contains 13 residues. The germline CDR1 and CDR2 sequences are SGHDN and FVKESK. The V and J ends lost 5 bases and 5 bases, in that order; junction bases with no gene match: 5. The CDR3 DNA is TGTGCCAGCAGCAATTCAGGGGGCCACGAGCAGTACTTC. This translates into CASSNSGGHEQYF.

This clone has just one count. Here the CDR3 DNA reads TGTGCCAGCAGTTTACTCAGGGACTATGGCTACACCTTC. Residues: CASSLLRDYGYTF. The chain is built from TRBV12-3 or TRBV12-4 and TRBJ1-2, with a possible D match to TRBD1 (5 bases). Trimming stripped 2 bases from V and 3 bases from J, with 7 bases between. This CDR3 comprises 13 residues.

This chain uses TRBV27 with TRBJ1-2; D might be TRBD1 (5 bases). V lost 4 bases and J lost 1, with 10 bases in between. This CDR3 spans 14 amino acids. Germline loops: CDR1 MNHEY, CDR2 SMNVEV (reference sequence). CDR3 sequence (DNA): TGTGCCAGCAGTTCCTACGACAGTAACTATGGCTACACCTTC. Translated, it gives CASSSYDSNYGYTF.

This chain connects TRBV19 to TRBJ2-1, with TRBD2 identical over 8 bases. Trimming took 3 bases from V and 6 from J; bases not matched to a gene: 4. This CDR3 has 14 amino acids. Germline V CDR1 and CDR2: LNHDA, SQIVND (reference sequence). The CDR3 DNA follows: TGTGCCAGTAGTATCGGGACTAGGGGCAATGAGCAGTTCTTC. This gives the protein CASSIGTRGNEQFF. The full variable domain, completed using reference TRBV19 and TRBJ2-1, is DGGITQSPKYLFRKEGQNVTLSCEQNLNHDAMYWYRQDPGQGLRLIYYSQIVNDFQKGDIAEGYSVSREKKESFPLTVTSAQKNPTAFYLCASSIGTRGNEQFFGPGTRLTVL.

This clone was counted a few times. This chain's CDR3 is CASSSGLAGASTDTQYF. DNA of the CDR3: TGTGCCAGCAGCTCGGGACTAGCGGGCGCGAGCACAGATACGCAGTATTTT. The chain recombines TRBV7-3 with TRBJ2-3, with 12 bases lining up with TRBD2. The CDR3 consists of 17 residues. V dropped 4 bases and J dropped 0; count of bases not matched to a gene: 5. Germline V lookup: CDR1 SGHTA, CDR2 FQGTGA.

The chain carries TRBV6-2 or TRBV6-3 and TRBJ1-1, with D unclear. CDR3 length equals 15 residues. With 6 bases removed from V and 0 bases from J, the gap between germline ends came to 14 bases. Per germline, CDR1 MNHEY and CDR2 SVGEGT. The CDR3 DNA is TGTGCCAGCAGCCGGCCACGTACTATGAACACTGAAGCTTTCTTT. This gives the protein CASSRPRTMNTEAFF.

The J gene is TRBJ2-3, the V gene TRBV9; 9 bases agree with TRBD2. After removal of 1 base from V and 3 bases from J, the junction contained 3 bases not matched to a gene. The CDR3 loop spans 15 amino acids. The germline V gene encodes CDR1 SGDLS and CDR2 YYNGEE. In DNA, the CDR3 is TGTGCCAGCAGCGTATCCAGCGGGGGGACAGATACGCAGTATTTT. This gives the protein CASSVSSGGTDTQYF.

The chain employs TRBV12-3 or TRBV12-4 and TRBJ2-3, with no clear D. CDR3 length: 12 residues. V was trimmed by 7 bases and J by 4 bases, leaving 9 bases between them. The CDR3 nucleotides read TGTGCCAGCAACCGGGTCGCAGATACGCAGTATTTT. Its protein product is CASNRVADTQYF.

The chain links TRBV7-2 to TRBJ2-3, with 10 bases identical to TRBD1. Germline CDR1 reads SGHTA; CDR2 reads FQGNSA. V shed 5 bases and J 3 bases; nucleotides not matched to a gene: 11. The length of the CDR3 is 17 residues. CDR3 DNA: TGTGCCAGCAGCGTTCAGTCCGGGACAGGGGTGACAGATACGCAGTATTTT. Its translation is CASSVQSGTGVTDTQYF.

The chain carries TRBV12-5 and TRBJ1-5, with 7 nucleotides matching TRBD1. This CDR3 contains 16 residues. Germline CDR1 reads LGHNT; CDR2 reads FRNRAP. Trimming took 1 base from V and 3 from J; bases not matched to a gene: 6. The CDR3 bases are TGTGCTAGTGGTTTGGCGAAGGGACAGATCAATCAGCCCCAGCATTTT. It translates to CASGLAKGQINQPQHF.

V is TRBV4-1 and J is TRBJ1-2; D possibly corresponds to TRBD1 (5 bases). Germline CDR1 MGHRA, CDR2 YSYEKL. The CDR3 extends over 15 amino acids. Trimming cost V 7 bases and J 7 bases, with 22 bases left between them. In DNA, the CDR3 is TGCGCCAGCAATAATCCGGGGGGTTTCGTGGGTGGCTACACCTTC. This sequence encodes CASNNPGGFVGGYTF.

The chain recombines TRBV11-2 with TRBJ1-2; D gene unclear. The V end was cut by 2 bases, the J end by 4 bases, with 14 bases between. The CDR3 is made up of 15 amino acids. From germline, CDR1 is SGHAT and CDR2 FQNNGV. For the CDR3, the DNA is TGTGCCAGCAGCTTACACGGGGAGGTGGGCTATGGCTACACCTTC. Translated: CASSLHGEVGYGYTF.

This sequence joins TRBV19 and TRBJ2-1; the match to TRBD2 covers 7 bases. In germline, CDR1 is LNHDA, CDR2 SQIVND (reference sequence). The CDR3 is 13 residues long. J gave up 6 bases and V 3 bases, and 2 bases lay outside the gene matches. The chain's CDR3 is CASSITGGNEQFF. The CDR3 DNA reads TGTGCCAGTAGTATTACGGGGGGCAATGAGCAGTTCTTC. Together with reference TRBV19 and TRBJ2-1, the CDR3 gives the full variable domain: DGGITQSPKYLFRKEGQNVTLSCEQNLNHDAMYWYRQDPGQGLRLIYYSQIVNDFQKGDIAEGYSVSREKKESFPLTVTSAQKNPTAFYLCASSITGGNEQFFGPGTRLTVL.

The V and J genes are TRBV7-2 and TRBJ2-5, with TRBD1 matching over 7 bases. The CDR3 runs 13 residues. The germline V gene encodes CDR1 SGHTA and CDR2 FQGNSA. J gave up 4 bases and V 5 bases, and 4 bases lay outside the gene matches. In DNA, the CDR3 is TGTGCCAGCAGCGTCGACAGGGCAGAGACCCAGTACTTC. This codes for CASSVDRAETQYF.

The V call is TRBV5-1, the J call TRBJ1-1; 7 nucleotides line up with TRBD1. Trimming cost V 0 bases and J 4 bases; bases outside gene matches: 6. The CDR3 has 15 residues. Germline V gene lookup returns CDR1 SGHRS and CDR2 YFSETQ. CDR3 in amino acids: CASSLDRGRGTEAFF. As DNA, the CDR3 is TGCGCCAGCAGCTTGGACAGGGGAAGGGGCACTGAAGCTTTCTTT.

The CDR3 DNA reads TGTGCCAGCAGCCTCCTGAAGGGGCCTTCCACTGAAGCTTTCTTT. This codes for CASSLLKGPSTEAFF. The rearrangement joins TRBV7-9 to TRBJ1-1, with D possibly being TRBD1 (5 bases). V was cut by 5 bases and J by 4 bases, with 17 bases left in between. Per germline, CDR1 SEHNR and CDR2 FQNEAQ (reference sequence). The CDR3 has 15 amino acids.

V gene TRBV6-5 combines with J gene TRBJ1-3; no clear D. The CDR3 is 12 amino acids. Germline CDR1 MNHEY, CDR2 SVGAGI. With 7 bases removed from V and 4 bases from J, the gap between germline ends came to 8 bases. CDR3 in amino acids: CASNNGGNTIYF. In DNA, the CDR3 is TGTGCCAGCAATAACGGGGGAAACACCATATATTTT.